A single TCR beta chain is shown here with its context. What it binds is unknown. This record belongs to a study of cytomegalovirus exposure and HLA in healthy donors. Overall study results and limits: Researchers catalogued under 200 TCR beta chains as cytomegalovirus-associated. Confirmation was obtained in vitro that a few CMV-associated chains are specific for CMV antigens. Rarity held for most TCR sequences, but there were some public TCRs that occurred in many donors.

Some clones are missing from TCRdb's copy, which holds only in-frame ones; the method was immunoSEQ multiplex PCR. The data contain 250,000 or so clones, about 90% of them singletons. CDR1 is MDHEN, CDR2 SYDVKM, per germline. The length of the CDR3 is 17 residues. The V and J ends lost 3 bases and 0 bases respectively, with 15 bases between them. The sample was PBMCs. The clonotype originates from a man aged 18 to 30 in good health and CMV-seropositive. The gene calls are TRBV28 and TRBJ1-5; D is unresolved. CDR3 sequence reads: CASSFSVASNSNQPQHF. The CDR3 region has the DNA TGTGCCAGCAGTTTTTCGGTGGCGTCAAATAGCAATCAGCCCCAGCATTTT.